What follows are 19 T cell receptor beta chains derived from one specimen sequenced in a study of beta chain features in type 1 diabetes. Regarding the study as a whole: TCRB CDR3s were moderately but significantly shorter in Type 1 diabetes patients in all four CD4+ subsets.

The entirety of the isolated RNA underwent reverse transcription, so expressed TCRB transcripts were sequenced. Clones were read by immunoSEQ multiplex PCR, and TCRdb kept only the in-frame ones, dropping some. This table holds 300,000 or so clones, over 7% found once. These receptors have no known antigen. Sequenced input: central memory CD4+ T cells from blood. These receptors all stem from a man aged 25-45 years with type 1 diabetes.

The chain has TRBV29-1 and TRBJ1-3, with 7 bases aligning to TRBD1. J lost 3 bases, V lost 7 bases, and 9 bases had no gene match. Per the germline V gene, CDR1 is SQVTM and CDR2 is ANQGSEA. The CDR3 extends over 14 amino acids. CDR3 region: CSARGGEFGNTIYF. The CDR3 DNA follows: TGCAGCGCCCGAGGGGGCGAGTTTGGAAACACCATATATTTT.

The chain combines TRBV28 with TRBJ2-6; D uncertain. The CDR3 length is 13 residues. V lost 5 bases, J lost 2 bases, and 4 bases lay in between. Germline loops: CDR1 MDHEN, CDR2 SYDVKM. CDR3 in amino acids: CASSVPGANVLTF. The DNA of the CDR3 is TGTGCCAGCAGTGTGCCTGGGGCCAACGTCCTGACTTTC. Together with reference TRBV28 and TRBJ2-6, the CDR3 gives the full variable domain: DVKVTQSSRYLVKRTGEKVFLECVQDMDHENMFWYRQDPGLGLRLIYFSYDVKMKEKGDIPEGYSVSREKKERFSLILESASTNQTSMYLCASSVPGANVLTFGAGSRLTVL.

In this sample, this clone turned up a few times. Other DNA sequences in the same sample also yield this CDR3. V usage is TRBV5-1 and J usage is TRBJ1-1; TRBD1 is a possible D gene (5 bases). Germline V lookup: CDR1 SGHRS, CDR2 YFSETQ. V gave up 2 bases and J gave up 1 base, with 9 bases separating them. This CDR3 has 14 amino acids. CDR3: CASSFIGENTEAFF. Here the CDR3 DNA reads TGCGCCAGCAGCTTTATAGGGGAGAACACTGAAGCTTTCTTT.

This clone was seen a handful of times. V is TRBV21-1 and J is TRBJ1-1. TRBV21-1 is a recognized pseudogene. CDR3 length: 14 residues. Here the CDR3 DNA reads TGTGCCAGCAGCGGGCCCGGGTACTTCACTGAAGCTTTCTTT. It yields the protein CASSGPGYFTEAFF.

This clone was picked up a small number of times. The genes are TRBV4-3 and TRBJ1-6; 9 positions match TRBD1. The CDR3 has 17 amino acids. The trim removed 0 bases at V and 8 bases at J, leaving 8 bases unmatched. Germline-derived CDR1 and CDR2 are LGHNA and YSLEER. DNA of the CDR3: TGCGCCAGCAGCCAAGATCCTCCGGGACAGGGTTATTCACCCCTCCACTTT. It is translated as CASSQDPPGQGYSPLHF.

The rearrangement uses TRBV7-7 and TRBJ2-1; D is possibly TRBD1 or TRBD2 (5 bases each). Germline loops: CDR1 SSHAT, CDR2 FNYEAQ (reference sequence). The V and J ends lost 3 bases and 2 bases respectively, with 11 bases between them. This CDR3 is 15 amino acids long. CDR3 loop: CASSLSGATYNEQFF. The CDR3 nucleotides are TGTGCCAGCAGCTTGTCCGGGGCCACCTACAATGAGCAGTTCTTC.

The rearrangement links TRBV6-6 to TRBJ2-3; D is undetermined. V was clipped by 10 bases and J by 2 bases, with 10 bases between them. The CDR3 is made up of 12 amino acids. Germline assignment: CDR1 MNHNY and CDR2 SVGAGI (reference sequence). The CDR3 is CATRPDTDTQYF. For the CDR3, the DNA is TGTGCCACCCGCCCGGACACAGATACGCAGTATTTT.

This clone has more than one count but fewer than ten. The J gene is TRBJ2-6, the V gene TRBV19; D unresolved. Germline V gene data show CDR1 as LNHDA and CDR2 as SQIVND (reference sequence). The CDR3 has 16 residues. The V end lost 0 bases, the J end lost 0 bases, and 6 bases lay between the germline ends. The CDR3 DNA follows: TGTGCCAGTAGTATAGATCCGAGCTCTGGGGCCAACGTCCTGACTTTC. Its translation: CASSIDPSSGANVLTF.

Details on this clone: Additional DNA sequences in this sample encode the identical CDR3. The V gene is TRBV18, the J gene TRBJ1-1; TRBD1 agrees at 7 bases. Unmatched junction bases numbered 1, after V lost 3 bases and J lost 0 bases. Germline V gene sequence: CDR1 KGHSH, CDR2 LQKENI. The CDR3 loop spans 14 amino acids. The CDR3 here is CASSPGQMNTEAFF. The CDR3, as DNA: TGTGCCAGCTCACCGGGACAGATGAACACTGAAGCTTTCTTT.

The sample holds a few counts of this clone. The chain links TRBV7-9 to TRBJ2-1; D unclear. Deletions cut 1 base from V and 9 bases from J, with 10 bases between. The germline V gene encodes CDR1 SEHNR and CDR2 FQNEAQ (reference sequence). The CDR3 runs to 13 residues. The CDR3 is CASSLDYGVEQFF. CDR3 DNA sequence: TGTGCCAGCAGCTTAGATTATGGGGTTGAGCAGTTCTTC.

This clone was seen more than once but under ten times. The genes are TRBV7-2 and TRBJ2-2; D may be TRBD2 (6 bases). CDR1 and CDR2 from the germline V gene are SGHTA and FQGNSA. CDR3 size: 13 residues. With 5 bases removed from V and 6 bases from J, the gap between germline ends came to 10 bases. CDR3 in amino acids: CASSGRRAGELFF. The CDR3 nucleotides are TGTGCCAGCAGCGGCCGGAGGGCCGGGGAGCTGTTTTTT.

This clone has only a few counts. This chain joins TRBV30 and TRBJ2-5; 7 bases agree with TRBD1. Looked up from germline, CDR1 is GTSNPN and CDR2 is SVGIG (reference sequence). The CDR3 runs 14 residues. With V trimmed by 0 bases and J by 5 bases, 6 bases remained unmatched. The CDR3 is CAWSVQGGLETQYF. CDR3 DNA sequence: TGTGCCTGGAGTGTACAAGGGGGCCTGGAGACCCAGTACTTC.

The gene calls are TRBV6-1 and TRBJ1-2; weak D call: TRBD1 (6 bases). Germline-derived CDR1 and CDR2 are MNHNS and SASEGT. CDR3 length: 13 amino acids. The V gene lost 6 bases and the J gene lost 5 bases, with 13 bases spanning the gap. DNA for the CDR3: TGTGCCAGCAGGATCGACAGGAATTATGGCTACACCTTC. This encodes CASRIDRNYGYTF.

The genes are TRBV9 and TRBJ2-7; a possible D gene is TRBD1 (6 bases). This CDR3 spans 14 amino acids. V was trimmed by 4 bases and J by 6 bases, leaving 17 bases between them. The germline V gene has CDR1 SGDLS and CDR2 YYNGEE. DNA of the CDR3: TGTGCCAGCAGCCCGCAAGTAAACAGGGCCGAGCAGTACTTC. Translating it yields CASSPQVNRAEQYF.

This clone was seen only a few times. The rearrangement links TRBV30 to TRBJ2-2; the D is unclear. Germline V gene sequence: CDR1 GTSNPN, CDR2 SVGIG (reference sequence). The V end was cut by 2 bases, the J end by 2 bases, with 3 bases between. CDR3 size: 12 residues. CDR3 sequence: CAWSLNTGELFF. CDR3 nucleotides: TGTGCCTGGAGTTTAAACACCGGGGAGCTGTTTTTT. The variable domain in full, with the rest retrieved from reference TRBV30 and TRBJ2-2, is SQTIHQWPATLVQPVGSPLSLECTVEGTSNPNLYWYRQAAGRGLQLLFYSVGIGQISSEVPQNLSASRPQDRQFILSSKKLLLSDSGFYLCAWSLNTGELFFGEGSRLTVL.

This clone has just a few counts. The V gene is TRBV6-6, the J gene TRBJ2-3; TRBD2 agrees at 8 bases. The germline CDR1 and CDR2 sequences are MNHNY and SVGAGI (reference sequence). CDR3 size: 15 residues. The ends lost 2 bases at V and 6 bases at J; junction bases unmatched: 7. This CDR3 is CASSYRAAGADTQYF. CDR3 coding DNA: TGTGCCAGCAGTTACCGAGCAGCGGGGGCGGATACGCAGTATTTT.

This clone was detected only a few times. V gene TRBV19 combines with J gene TRBJ1-5; D ambiguous. This CDR3 is 14 amino acids long. Trimming left V 10 bases short and J 2 bases short, with 15 bases between. Germline CDR1 and CDR2: LNHDA and SQIVND (reference sequence). CDR3 bases: TGTGCCACCCAGGAGGGTATGGGCAATCAGCCCCAGCATTTT. Translation gives CATQEGMGNQPQHF.

This clone was found a few times. The chain has TRBV7-2 and TRBJ1-6; D is uncertain. CDR1 SGHTA and CDR2 FQGNSA come from the germline V gene. This CDR3 is 14 amino acids long. The V gene lost 1 base and the J gene lost 9 bases, with 10 bases spanning the gap. The CDR3 region has the DNA TGTGCCAGCAGCTTAGGACCCGGGAGTTCACCCCTCCACTTT. Residues: CASSLGPGSSPLHF.

V gene TRBV7-2 combines with J gene TRBJ1-2; the D gene is possibly TRBD1 (5 bases). The CDR3 is 16 residues long. The V end was cut by 2 bases, the J end by 2 bases, with 15 bases between. CDR1 and CDR2 (germline): SGHTA, FQGNSA. CDR3 DNA: TGTGCCAGCAGCTTATGGGGACCGACTGCCAACTATGGCTACACCTTC. Encoded protein: CASSLWGPTANYGYTF.